This entry concerns a single T cell receptor beta chain. This CDR3 spans 16 amino acids. The V gene lost 4 bases and the J gene lost 2 bases, with 17 bases spanning the gap. CDR1 MGHRA and CDR2 YSYEKL come from the germline V gene. This entry is derived from a study of cytomegalovirus exposure and HLA in healthy donors. The PCR employed 60 Vbeta primers together with 13 Jbeta primers. Generated by immunoSEQ multiplex PCR, the TCRdb table keeps only in-frame clones and is missing some. Its table lists fewer than 45,000 clones. The sequenced sample consisted of PBMCs. V and J are TRBV4-1 and TRBJ2-5; D unclear. The sequence came from a woman in her 30s in good health and CMV-seronegative. CDR3 coding DNA: TGCGCCAGCAGCCGAACTCCCAAGAGCACTCAAGAGACCCAGTACTTC. Amino acid sequence: CASSRTPKSTQETQYF.